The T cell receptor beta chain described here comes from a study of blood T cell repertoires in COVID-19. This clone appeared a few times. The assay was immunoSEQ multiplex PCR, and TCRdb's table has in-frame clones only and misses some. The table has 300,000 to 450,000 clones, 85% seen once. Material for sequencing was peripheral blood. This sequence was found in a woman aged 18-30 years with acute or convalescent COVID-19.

CDR3 region: CASSDGPGQEYGYTF. CDR3 nucleotides: TGTGCCAGCAGTGACGGTCCGGGACAGGAGTATGGCTACACCTTC. This chain joins TRBV6-4 and TRBJ1-2, with TRBD1 identical over 8 bases. The CDR3 extends over 15 amino acids. Unmatched junction bases numbered 7, after V lost 2 bases and J lost 5 bases. Germline V gene lookup returns CDR1 MRHNA and CDR2 SNTAGT.